The text below deals with one TCR beta chain. The sample is drawn from a study of blood T cell repertoires in COVID-19. This CDR3 region has 13 residues. With 6 bases clipped from V and 8 bases from J, the junction kept 7 bases outside the gene matches. Measured with immunoSEQ multiplex PCR; TCRdb has only the in-frame clones, and not every one. The data hold under 250,000 clones, with roughly four fifths observed a single time. The source material was peripheral blood. The clonotype comes from a man aged 50 to 60 with active or convalescent COVID-19. This sequence joins TRBV12-3 or TRBV12-4 and TRBJ1-2; 9 bases fit TRBD1. The CDR3 nucleotides read TGTGCCAGCAGCATCGGGACAGGGCGAGGCTACACCTTC. As protein: CASSIGTGRGYTF.